This T cell receptor beta chain emerged from a study of T-cell memory formation after mild COVID-19. Study results and limitations: SARS-CoV-2 specificity of second-wave clones peaking day 37 was unconfirmed. Some clones that responded turned up in pre-infection memory, which suggests that cross-reactive memory joined in. Clones contracting day 15 to 85 were balanced CD4/CD8; later expanders leaned CD4+. Shrinking CD4+ clones resided mostly in CM and EM, and CD8+ ones in EMRA.

MiXCR was run by TCRdb on the 5' RACE reads, yielding one entry per CDR3 protein. This sample carries approximately 260,000 distinct CDR3 sequences, over 15% of them seen once, and the ten largest clones take around a fifth. A note on this clonotype: The antigen remains undetermined.

V gave up 11 bases and J gave up 8 bases; unmatched junction bases: 6. The CDR3 has 11 residues. This receptor was identified in a man aged 18 to 35 who had mild COVID-19 (a few samples of this study predate the infection). Cell type and time point are not known. Material: PBMCs or a T cell subset sorted from them (not recorded which). The chain recombines TRBV12-3 or TRBV12-4 with TRBJ2-1; TRBD2 matches at 7 bases. Here the CDR3 DNA reads TGTGCCTCCCGGGGGGTATATGAGCAGTTCTTC. Its protein is CASRGVYEQFF.